The 8 T cell receptor beta chains below come from one sample, sequenced in a study of blood T cell repertoires in COVID-19. Libraries were prepared by immunoSEQ multiplex PCR; TCRdb keeps only in-frame clonotypes and omits some of them. Altogether around 100,000 clones are present, more than 85% being singletons, with the ten largest covering over 2.5%. The sequencing input was peripheral blood. All receptors derive from a man aged 45-60 years with active or convalescent COVID-19.

The chain has TRBV5-1 and TRBJ1-4; D possibly corresponds to TRBD1 (6 bases). Trimming removed 5 bases from V and 3 bases from J, with 11 bases in between. CDR1 and CDR2 (germline): SGHRS, YFSETQ. The CDR3 is 14 amino acids. In DNA form, the CDR3 reads TGCGCCAGCAGTCCCGGGGGGCCTAATGAAAAACTGTTTTTT. Translating it yields CASSPGGPNEKLFF.

V gene TRBV4-2 combines with J gene TRBJ2-6; D not certain. CDR3 length: 18 residues. V shed 2 bases and J shed 0 bases, with 14 bases lying between them. CDR1 and CDR2 from the germline V gene are LGHNA and YNFKEQ. Written as DNA, the CDR3 is TGTGCCAGCAGCCAAAGAGCTGGGCCCGGCTCTGGGGCCAACGTCCTGACTTTC. Translated, it gives CASSQRAGPGSGANVLTF.

The rearrangement uses TRBV2 and TRBJ1-2; D perhaps matches TRBD1 (5 bases). Germline CDR1 SNHLY, CDR2 FYNNEI. The CDR3 spans 14 residues. Trimming took off 2 bases at V and 2 bases at J, with 9 bases between the two ends. The CDR3 region is CASSEIGANYGYTF. In nucleotides, the CDR3 is TGTGCCAGCAGTGAAATAGGGGCGAACTATGGCTACACCTTC.

As regards this clone: The sample contains more than one DNA sequence encoding this CDR3. This chain connects TRBV7-9 to TRBJ1-5; perhaps TRBD1 as D (5 bases). Germline values: CDR1 SEHNR, CDR2 FQNEAQ (reference sequence). V was cut by 1 base and J by 4 bases, with 8 bases left in between. This CDR3 comprises 14 residues. The CDR3 spells CASSLGQGNQPQHF. In DNA, the CDR3 is TGTGCCAGCAGCTTAGGCCAGGGAAATCAGCCCCAGCATTTT.

This clone was detected only once. The chain recombines TRBV11-2 with TRBJ2-7; TRBD1 matches at 9 bases. Germline V CDR1 and CDR2: SGHAT, FQNNGV. Trimming cost V 5 bases and J 3 bases; bases outside gene matches: 8. The CDR3 contains 15 residues. The CDR3 protein is CASSLQGTGNYEQYF. The CDR3 DNA is TGTGCCAGCAGCCTTCAGGGGACAGGGAACTACGAGCAGTACTTC.

The chain links TRBV6-2 or TRBV6-3 to TRBJ2-1, with D possibly TRBD1 on 6 matching bases. Germline CDR1 is MNHEY and CDR2 is SVGEGT. Between the trimmed V and J ends, which lost 5 bases and 8 bases, there was a span of 22 bases. The CDR3 consists of 16 residues. CDR3 DNA: TGTGCCAGCAGTCCCTCGGGGACATTAATTATCTATGAGCAGTTCTTC. This translates into CASSPSGTLIIYEQFF.

This chain uses TRBV6-1 with TRBJ2-7, with D possibly matching TRBD1 (6 bases). The CDR3 sequence is 15 residues long. CDR1 and CDR2 from the germline V gene are MNHNS and SASEGT. The germline V and J ends were trimmed by 6 bases and 0 bases, with 15 bases remaining between them. CDR3 sequence: CASSTTGIRSYEQYF. The DNA for the CDR3 is TGTGCCAGCAGCACCACAGGGATCCGCTCCTACGAGCAGTACTTC.

The gene calls are TRBV10-3 and TRBJ1-2, with TRBD1 matching over 9 bases. Per germline, CDR1 ENHRY and CDR2 SYGVKD. The junction had 6 bases not matched to a gene; V was cut back by 7 bases and J by 6 bases. The CDR3 spans 13 residues. The CDR3 DNA sequence: TGTGCCATCAAAAGGGACAGGGATGATGGCTACACCTTC. This sequence encodes CAIKRDRDDGYTF.